This T cell receptor beta chain was identified in a study of blood T cell repertoires in COVID-19. At the level of the study: The samples span acute and convalescent COVID-19 from the United States, Italy and Spain. T cells, B-cell-depleted T cells, or PBMCs supplied cDNA or gDNA.

In the original processing: Nucleated cell number was recorded as an estimate derived from reference gene primer amplification. Produced via immunoSEQ multiplex PCR; TCRdb's table is partial and in-frame only. The D gene and trimming were derived from the DNA, and the V and J assignments and clone size from that table. The repertoire consists of roughly 250,000 clones, with roughly 82% occurring once and the leading ten covering under 5.5%. The ends lost 3 bases at V and 5 bases at J; junction bases unmatched: 8. The CDR3 totals 15 residues. Germline assignment: CDR1 ENHRY and CDR2 SYGVKD. The clonotype was recovered from a woman older than 75 with active or convalescent COVID-19. The sequencing input was peripheral blood. V usage is TRBV10-3 and J usage is TRBJ1-1; 8 bases are a match to TRBD1. The CDR3 here is CAISEGTGRKTEAFF. CDR3 sequence (DNA): TGTGCCATCAGTGAAGGGACAGGTAGGAAGACTGAAGCTTTCTTT.